This T cell receptor (beta chain) was sequenced for a study of T cells in localized non-small cell lung cancer. The CDR3 runs to 15 residues. Germline CDR1 reads MNHNY; CDR2 reads SVGAGI (reference sequence). V gave up 0 bases and J gave up 6 bases; unmatched junction bases: 7. This clone was seen just once. The repertoire was sequenced with immunoSEQ multiplex PCR; TCRdb's copy has only in-frame clones and lacks some. The repertoire consists of 25,000 to 35,000 clones, with approximately 90% occurring once and the leading ten covering roughly 6.8%. V is TRBV6-6 and J is TRBJ2-7, with TRBD1 matching over 8 bases. This TCR derives from a male donor older than 55 with stage I lung adenocarcinoma. Sequenced material: peripheral blood, taken before any cancer treatment. The CDR3 region has the DNA TGTGCCAGCAGTTACTCGGGACAGGTTGGGGGCGAGCAGTACTTC. Its translation is CASSYSGQVGGEQYF.